This TCR beta chain derives from a study of blood T cell repertoires in COVID-19. Produced via immunoSEQ multiplex PCR; TCRdb's table is partial and in-frame only. The repertoire holds around 430,000 clones, just under 90% seen once, with around 10% in the top ten. The V gene lost 6 bases and the J gene lost 0 bases, with 12 bases spanning the gap. CDR1 is MNHEY, CDR2 SVGAGI, per germline. CDR3 size: 14 residues. Enrolled through a virtual design, the participants were between about 18 and 100 years of age and came from roughly 22 US areas. The sequenced sample consisted of PBMCs or T cells enriched from blood (not recorded which). The receptor was isolated from a woman aged 50 to 60 who had recovered from COVID-19. The chain employs TRBV6-5 and TRBJ2-7; D may be TRBD1 (6 bases). CDR3 sequence reads: CASSRDTSSYEQYF. The CDR3 DNA sequence: TGTGCCAGCAGCCGGGACACGAGCTCCTACGAGCAGTACTTC.